This T cell receptor beta chain was retrieved from a study of OX40 agonist ivuxolimab in advanced cancers. Measured with immunoSEQ multiplex PCR; TCRdb has only the in-frame clones, and not every one. Here the sample spans approximately 46,000 clones, 60% to 80% being singletons. J gave up 1 base and V 8 bases, and 10 bases lay outside the gene matches. Germline-derived CDR1 and CDR2 are SNHLY and FYNNEI. CDR3 length: 16 amino acids. The sample was CD4+ or CD8+ T cells sorted from blood, taken in a trial of the OX40 agonist ivuxolimab. V usage is TRBV2 and J usage is TRBJ2-7; 11 bases match TRBD2. This receptor was taken from an adult with an advanced solid tumor such as melanoma, head and neck, liver or kidney cancer. The CDR3, as DNA: TGTGCCAGCGTGACGGGTGGGACTAGCGGATCCTACGAGCAGTACTTC. Encoded protein: CASVTGGTSGSYEQYF.